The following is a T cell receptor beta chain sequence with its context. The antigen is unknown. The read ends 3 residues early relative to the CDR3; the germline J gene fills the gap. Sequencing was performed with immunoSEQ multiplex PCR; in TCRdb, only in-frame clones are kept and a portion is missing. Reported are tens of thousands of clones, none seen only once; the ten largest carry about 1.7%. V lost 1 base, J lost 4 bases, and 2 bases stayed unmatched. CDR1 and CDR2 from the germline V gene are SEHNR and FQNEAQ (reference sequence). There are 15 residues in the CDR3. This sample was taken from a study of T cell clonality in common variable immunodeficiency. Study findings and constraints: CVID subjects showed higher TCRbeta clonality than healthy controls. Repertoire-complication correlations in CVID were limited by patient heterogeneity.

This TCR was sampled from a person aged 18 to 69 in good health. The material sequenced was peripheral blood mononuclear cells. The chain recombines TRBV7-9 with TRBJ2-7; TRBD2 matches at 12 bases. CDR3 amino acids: CASSLGLAGVYEQYF. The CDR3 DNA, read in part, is TGTGCCAGCAGCTTAGGACTAGCGGGAGTGTACGAG.